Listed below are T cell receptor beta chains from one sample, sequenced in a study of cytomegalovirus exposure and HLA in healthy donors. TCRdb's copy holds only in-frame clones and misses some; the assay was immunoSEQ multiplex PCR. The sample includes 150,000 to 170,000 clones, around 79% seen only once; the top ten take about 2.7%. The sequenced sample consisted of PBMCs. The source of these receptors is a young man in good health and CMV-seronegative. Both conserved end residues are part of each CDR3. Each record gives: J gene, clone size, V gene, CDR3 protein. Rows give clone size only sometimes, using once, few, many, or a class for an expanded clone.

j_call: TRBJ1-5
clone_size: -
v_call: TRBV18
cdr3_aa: CASSLTGGVDQPQHF

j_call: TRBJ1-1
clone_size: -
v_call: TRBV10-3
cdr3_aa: CAISRDRLGTEAFF

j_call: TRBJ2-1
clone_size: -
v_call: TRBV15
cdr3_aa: CATSRDYIGVHLSYGEQFF

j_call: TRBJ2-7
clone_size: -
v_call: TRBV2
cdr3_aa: CASTGDSYEQYF

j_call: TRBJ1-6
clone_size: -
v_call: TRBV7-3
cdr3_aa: CASSLTSLGSSPLHF

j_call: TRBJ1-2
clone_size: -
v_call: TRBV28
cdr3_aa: CASSLGTGGYGYTF

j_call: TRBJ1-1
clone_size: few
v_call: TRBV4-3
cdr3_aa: CASSYRQARTEAFF

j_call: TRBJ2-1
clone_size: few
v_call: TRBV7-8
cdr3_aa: CASSFLRGAYNEQFF

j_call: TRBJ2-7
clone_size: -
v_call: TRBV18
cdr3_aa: CASSPTGGAYEQYF

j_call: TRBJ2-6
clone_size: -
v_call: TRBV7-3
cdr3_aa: CASSSHFRGSGANGLTF

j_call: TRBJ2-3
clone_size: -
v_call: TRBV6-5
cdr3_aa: CASSSEAGERTDTQYF

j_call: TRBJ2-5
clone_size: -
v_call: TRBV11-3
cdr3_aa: CASSAQGGETQYF

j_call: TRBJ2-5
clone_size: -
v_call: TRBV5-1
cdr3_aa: CASSLAGRGQETQYF

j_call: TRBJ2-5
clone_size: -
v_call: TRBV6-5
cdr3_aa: CASSPLATETQYF

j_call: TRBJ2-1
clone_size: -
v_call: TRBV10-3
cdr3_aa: CAISESIDSSYNEQFF

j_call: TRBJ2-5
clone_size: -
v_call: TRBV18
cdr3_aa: CASSPMTGDQETQYF

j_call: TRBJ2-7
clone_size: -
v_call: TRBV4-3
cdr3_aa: CASSQGYGRGYPEQYF

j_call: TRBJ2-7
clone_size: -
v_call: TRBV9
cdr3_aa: CASSALPGGLYEQYF

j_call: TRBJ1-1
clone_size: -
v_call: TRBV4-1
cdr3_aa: CASSQTVVNRGNTEAFF

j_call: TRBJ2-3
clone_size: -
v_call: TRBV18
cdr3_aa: CASSTVTDTQYF

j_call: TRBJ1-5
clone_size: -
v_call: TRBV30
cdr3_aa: CAWGFGQGAGQPQHF

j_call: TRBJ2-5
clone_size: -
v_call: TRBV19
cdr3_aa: CASSMGRQGETQYF

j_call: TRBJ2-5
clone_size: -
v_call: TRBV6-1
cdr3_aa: CASSLPAASSETQYF